Following are 12 T cell receptor beta chains from one sample sequenced in a study of blood T cell repertoires in COVID-19 (dated by TCRdb to about 2020). Receptors were amplified or captured by the immunoSEQ multiplex PCR assay. Sourced from immuneACCESS, this table was stored by TCRdb with only in-frame sequences that have V and J called. A share of the clones is absent; for the studies checked, an unresolved V gene accounts for under half, and the remainder has no known explanation. The sample yields 350,000 to 550,000 clones; nearly 90% were counted once. Roughly 1.9% of the sample comes from the top ten. The sequencing sample was made of PBMCs or T cells enriched from blood (not recorded which). Receptors were obtained from a woman under 30 with acute COVID-19.

In DNA, the CDR3 is TGTGCCAGCAGCGTATTAACAGGGTCCTCTGGAAACACCATATATTTT. Translating gives CASSVLTGSSGNTIYF. This rearrangement joins TRBV7-9 to TRBJ1-3; D is perhaps TRBD1 (6 bases). V was pared by 5 bases and J by 0 bases, with 14 bases between. The CDR3 is 16 amino acids. Germline CDR1 is SEHNR and CDR2 is FQNEAQ (reference sequence). Looking up the rest from reference TRBV7-9 and TRBJ1-3 gives the full variable domain: DTGVSQNPRHKITKRGQNVTFRCDPISEHNRLYWYRQTLGQGPEFLTYFQNEAQLEKSRLLSDRFSAERPKGSFSTLEIQRTEQGDSAMYLCASSVLTGSSGNTIYFGEGSWLTVV.

This clone was seen a handful of times. The V call is TRBV19, the J call TRBJ1-5; D is ambiguous. Trimming pared 4 bases from V and 4 bases from J, leaving 11 bases between. The CDR3 runs 14 residues. Germline V gene lookup returns CDR1 LNHDA and CDR2 SQIVND (reference sequence). The CDR3 sequence: CASSTFRGNQPQHF. The CDR3 DNA is TGTGCCAGTAGTACCTTCCGCGGGAATCAGCCCCAGCATTTT.

Notes on this clone: Other DNA sequences of this sample code for an identical CDR3. In nucleotides, the CDR3 is TGTGCCAGCAGTTACTCGGGACAAGGGTATGGCTACACCTTC. Protein product: CASSYSGQGYGYTF. This chain joins TRBV6-5 and TRBJ1-2; possibly TRBD1 for D (6 bases). The V gene's germline CDR1 is MNHEY and CDR2 SVGAGI. There are 14 residues in the CDR3. V shed 0 bases and J shed 5 bases, with 10 bases lying between them.

The chain uses TRBV18 and TRBJ1-2; no firm D call. V lost 5 bases to trimming and J lost 4 bases, with 11 bases between them. This CDR3 has 13 residues. CDR1 and CDR2 from the germline V gene are KGHSH and LQKENI. The CDR3 is CASSTGSRYGYTF. CDR3 DNA sequence: TGTGCCAGCTCAACGGGTAGTCGCTATGGCTACACCTTC.

The chain has TRBV14 and TRBJ2-7, with 7 nucleotides matching TRBD1. The germline V gene has CDR1 SGHDN and CDR2 FVKESK. CDR3 length: 15 residues. The V gene end was trimmed by 2 bases and the J gene end by 3 bases; junction bases not matched to a gene: 7. This CDR3 is CASSQIGTAYYEQYF. The DNA for the CDR3 is TGTGCCAGCAGCCAAATTGGGACAGCCTACTACGAGCAGTACTTC.

This CDR3 reads CASSPNPRGLNSPLHF. The CDR3 DNA is TGTGCCAGCAGCCCCAACCCCAGGGGGCTCAATTCACCCCTCCACTTT. The chain has TRBV11-1 and TRBJ1-6, with TRBD1 identical over 8 bases. Germline lookup yields CDR1 SGHAT and CDR2 FQDESV (reference sequence). V shed 5 bases and J 7 bases; nucleotides not matched to a gene: 10. The CDR3 covers 16 residues.

V usage is TRBV27 and J usage is TRBJ2-7; D remains ambiguous. The ends were cut back, 3 bases at V and 5 bases at J, with 14 bases in the middle. CDR1 is MNHEY and CDR2 is SMNVEV in the germline V gene (reference sequence). The CDR3 consists of 14 residues. In DNA form, the CDR3 reads TGTGCCAGCAGTTTCCGTATTACAACTAACGAGCAGTACTTC. This encodes CASSFRITTNEQYF.

This clone was observed once. The chain employs TRBV5-5 and TRBJ1-6; no clear D gene. V was pared by 1 base and J by 0 bases, with 14 bases between. The CDR3 runs 18 residues. Germline V CDR1 and CDR2: SGHKS, YYEKEE (reference sequence). CDR3 nucleotides: TGTGCCAGCAGCTTGTGGCAAATCGGGGTCTCCTATAATTCACCCCTCCACTTT. Its protein is CASSLWQIGVSYNSPLHF.

This clone was observed a single time. V is TRBV24-1 and J is TRBJ2-1; D ambiguous. CDR1 and CDR2 from the germline V gene are KGHDR and SFDVKD. The V gene lost 3 bases and the J gene lost 5 bases, with 10 bases spanning the gap. The CDR3 runs 14 residues. The CDR3 region has the DNA TGTGCCACCAGTGATCATGACCGGGACAATGAGCAGTTCTTC. Encoded protein: CATSDHDRDNEQFF.

The chain carries TRBV18 and TRBJ2-7; D may be TRBD1 (5 bases). The CDR3 has 12 amino acids. Trimming took 6 bases from V and 3 from J, leaving 9 bases between them. Germline CDR1 and CDR2: KGHSH and LQKENI. This CDR3 is CASSLRGYEQYF. Written as DNA, the CDR3 is TGTGCCAGCTCCCTTAGGGGCTACGAGCAGTACTTC.

The CDR3 bases are TGTGCCAGCAGTTTCGCGGGGGCCAACGTCCTGACTTTC. Translation: CASSFAGANVLTF. The rearrangement joins TRBV27 to TRBJ2-6; no definite D call. The CDR3 sequence is 13 residues long. Trimming shortened V by 3 bases and J by 4 bases, and 4 bases separated the two germline ends. Germline V gene data show CDR1 as MNHEY and CDR2 as SMNVEV (reference sequence). Full variable domain (outside the CDR3, taken from reference TRBV27 and TRBJ2-6): EAQVTQNPRYLITVTGKKLTVTCSQNMNHEYMSWYRQDPGLGLRQIYYSMNVEVTDKGDVPEGYKVSRKEKRNFPLILESPSPNQTSLYFCASSFAGANVLTFGAGSRLTVL.

The chain employs TRBV19 and TRBJ2-3; 7 positions agree with TRBD2. CDR3 length: 13 amino acids. V lost 1 base, J lost 6 bases, and 1 base stayed unmatched. Germline V gene lookup returns CDR1 LNHDA and CDR2 SQIVND (reference sequence). CDR3 sequence (DNA): TGTGCCAGTAGTATAGGGCGGGAGGATACGCAGTATTTT. This codes for CASSIGREDTQYF. Using reference TRBV19 and TRBJ2-3 for the parts outside the CDR3, the full variable domain is DGGITQSPKYLFRKEGQNVTLSCEQNLNHDAMYWYRQDPGQGLRLIYYSQIVNDFQKGDIAEGYSVSREKKESFPLTVTSAQKNPTAFYLCASSIGREDTQYFGPGTRLTVL.